The clone carrying this TCR beta chain was observed many times. Its specificity is unknown. The CDR3 regions of TCR beta were amplified from RNA transcripts. The HTBI primer set drove a first-round RT-PCR of the TCR CDR3. TCRdb passed the multiplex PCR reads through MiXCR, listing each CDR3 protein once. The table has around 340,000 distinct CDR3 sequences, 14% seen once. Exclusion of a patient resulted from uncontrolled infection, other autoimmune disease, pregnancy or lactation. V lost 2 bases and J 5 bases, leaving 12 bases between the germline ends. The CDR3 has 13 amino acids. The V gene's germline CDR1 is DFQATT and CDR2 SNEGSKA (reference sequence). This entry is derived from a study of T cells in Graves' hyperthyroidism and ophthalmopathy. Study-level points and caveats: In the blood, most expanded thyroid clonotypes above 0.001 appeared as well.

This receptor was identified in a woman aged 25 to 39 with Graves' hyperthyroidism. Sample: blood. The chain is built from TRBV20-1 and TRBJ1-1, with D unresolved. The CDR3 coding sequence is TGCAGTGCTAGAATAGGTGGGCGGACTGAAGCTTTCTTT. It yields the protein CSARIGGRTEAFF.